These 31 T cell receptor beta chains were sequenced from one sample in a study of shared clonotypes between healthy human individuals. Assay: immunoSEQ multiplex PCR; the TCRdb copy retains only in-frame clones and omits some. The sample records a few million clones, approximately 94% being singletons. Sequenced material: naive CD4+ T cells sorted from blood. The subset: CD45RA+ positively selected. These receptors were collected from a man younger than 35 in good health.

The chain uses TRBV10-3 and TRBJ2-7; 7 bases map to TRBD2. CDR1 ENHRY and CDR2 SYGVKD come from the germline V gene. V was clipped by 4 bases and J by 3 bases; unmatched bases: 9. This CDR3 comprises 15 residues. This CDR3 is CAISGGGVRGYEQYF. In nucleotides, the CDR3 is TGTGCCATCAGTGGGGGAGGGGTCCGGGGCTACGAGCAGTACTTC.

This chain joins TRBV19 and TRBJ1-2; the D is unclear. This CDR3 has 14 amino acids. The V gene lost 1 base and the J gene lost 4 bases, with 10 bases spanning the gap. Germline-derived CDR1 and CDR2 are LNHDA and SQIVND (reference sequence). The CDR3 DNA reads as TGTGCCAGTAGTATAGTGGGTCTGGGCTATGGCTACACCTTC. Translation gives CASSIVGLGYGYTF.

For this clone: Other DNA sequences of this sample code for an identical CDR3. The chain combines TRBV5-1 with TRBJ2-7, with TRBD2 matching over 13 bases. The J segment lost 6 bases and the V segment lost 4 bases, leaving 4 bases of the junction unmatched. Germline lookup yields CDR1 SGHRS and CDR2 YFSETQ. This CDR3 has 14 residues. The CDR3 DNA sequence: TGCGCCAGCAGCCCCGGGACTAGCGGGACCGAGCAGTACTTC. Translation: CASSPGTSGTEQYF. Combining the CDR3 with reference TRBV5-1 and TRBJ2-7 gives the whole variable domain KAGVTQTPRYLIKTRGQQVTLSCSPISGHRSVSWYQQTPGQGLQFLFEYFSETQRNKGNFPGRFSGRQFSNSRSEMNVSTLELGDSALYLCASSPGTSGTEQYFGPGTRLTVT.

The V gene is TRBV11-1, the J gene TRBJ1-1, with a tentative D call TRBD1 (6 bases). Germline CDR1 is SGHAT and CDR2 is FQDESV (reference sequence). Trimming shortened V by 5 bases and J by 1 base, and 11 bases separated the two germline ends. The CDR3 has 14 amino acids. DNA for the CDR3: TGTGCCAGCAGCGAACAGGGCGGGAACACTGAAGCTTTCTTT. This translates into CASSEQGGNTEAFF.

This clone was detected only a few times. The chain is built from TRBV7-9 and TRBJ1-5; D remains ambiguous. From germline, CDR1 is SEHNR and CDR2 FQNEAQ (reference sequence). The CDR3 is 13 amino acids. Deletions cut 1 base from V and 5 bases from J, with 6 bases between. CDR3 nucleotide sequence: TGTGCCAGCAGCTTAGGGGCGGATCAGCCCCAGCATTTT. It translates to CASSLGADQPQHF.

This chain links TRBV7-6 with TRBJ1-3; D unresolved. V was clipped by 1 base and J by 2 bases, with 9 bases between them. CDR3 length equals 15 residues. CDR1 is SGHVS, CDR2 FNYEAQ, per germline. For the CDR3, the DNA is TGTGCCAGCAGCTTAGGGGATCCAGCTGGAAACACCATATATTTT. Its translation: CASSLGDPAGNTIYF.

The sample holds one count of this clone. This rearrangement joins TRBV20-1 to TRBJ2-3; D ambiguous. The CDR3 covers 11 residues. Trimming took 3 bases from V and 7 from J, leaving 8 bases between them. Germline loops: CDR1 DFQATT, CDR2 SNEGSKA (reference sequence). The CDR3 coding sequence is TGCAGTGCTAGGGTGGGAAATACGCAGTATTTT. This encodes CSARVGNTQYF.

The chain uses TRBV30 and TRBJ2-3; TRBD2 agrees at 15 bases. This CDR3 is 15 amino acids long. Germline V gives CDR1 GTSNPN, CDR2 SVGIG (reference sequence). Trimming took 5 bases from V and 0 from J; bases not matched to a gene: 0. CDR3: CAWGTSGGSTDTQYF. The CDR3 region has the DNA TGTGCCTGGGGGACTAGCGGGGGGAGCACAGATACGCAGTATTTT.

This clone was recorded only once. The same CDR3 also results from other DNA sequences found in this sample. The chain employs TRBV18 and TRBJ1-5; perhaps TRBD1 as D (5 bases). Germline CDR1 reads KGHSH; CDR2 reads LQKENI. V gave up 3 bases and J gave up 4 bases, with 7 bases separating them. This CDR3 spans 13 amino acids. The CDR3 sequence: CASSPSGNQPQHF. The CDR3 DNA reads as TGTGCCAGCTCACCGTCAGGGAATCAGCCCCAGCATTTT.

The V call is TRBV28, the J call TRBJ1-4; D possibly corresponds to TRBD1 (6 bases). The CDR3 runs to 14 residues. V shed 5 bases and J shed 1 base, with 8 bases lying between them. From germline, CDR1 is MDHEN and CDR2 SYDVKM. CDR3 nucleotides: TGTGCCAGCAGTCGAGGGGGAACTAATGAAAAACTGTTTTTT. It translates to CASSRGGTNEKLFF.

This chain links TRBV29-1 with TRBJ1-1; 8 bases agree with TRBD1. V shed 6 bases and J 11 bases; nucleotides not matched to a gene: 8. This CDR3 contains 11 residues. Germline CDR1 reads SQVTM; CDR2 reads ANQGSEA. The CDR3 DNA reads TGCAGCGTGGGGGATGACAGGGGTGCTTTCTTT. Protein sequence: CSVGDDRGAFF.

About this clone itself: Within the sample, other DNA sequences also encode this same CDR3. The chain uses TRBV7-9 and TRBJ2-3; D is ambiguous. Trimming took 4 bases from V and 2 from J, leaving 4 bases between them. The germline V gene has CDR1 SEHNR and CDR2 FQNEAQ (reference sequence). The CDR3 contains 12 residues. DNA for the CDR3: TGTGCCAGCAGCTCAACCACAGATACGCAGTATTTT. Translating gives CASSSTTDTQYF.

The rearrangement joins TRBV6-5 to TRBJ2-5; the match to TRBD2 covers 8 bases. The CDR3 consists of 16 residues. V shed 4 bases and J 4 bases; nucleotides not matched to a gene: 11. Germline V gives CDR1 MNHEY, CDR2 SVGAGI. The CDR3 is CASSSSGGVGRETQYF. The CDR3 bases are TGTGCCAGCAGTTCCTCGGGGGGGGTAGGTAGAGAGACCCAGTACTTC.

The chain has TRBV14 and TRBJ1-1; unclear D gene. Germline-derived CDR1 and CDR2 are SGHDN and FVKESK. CDR3 size: 15 residues. Trimming stripped 4 bases from V and 5 bases from J, with 17 bases between. The CDR3 bases are TGTGCCAGCAGCCCCATAGGCAGTCGGGAGACTGAAGCTTTCTTT. This gives the protein CASSPIGSRETEAFF.

V and J are TRBV12-5 and TRBJ2-2; D gene ambiguous. V gave up 2 bases and J gave up 4 bases, with 8 bases separating them. This CDR3 has 14 amino acids. Germline V gene sequence: CDR1 LGHNT, CDR2 FRNRAP. CDR3 in amino acids: CASGLWGFTGELFF. The CDR3 DNA reads TGTGCTAGTGGTTTGTGGGGTTTCACCGGGGAGCTGTTTTTT.

The chain has TRBV5-6 and TRBJ2-3; D is undetermined. CDR1 SGHDT and CDR2 YYEEEE come from the germline V gene. This CDR3 comprises 13 residues. Trimming removed 2 bases from V and 4 bases from J, with 8 bases in between. The CDR3 DNA reads TGTGCCAGCAGCTTAGGAGCGCCAGATACGCAGTATTTT. This translates into CASSLGAPDTQYF.

The chain uses TRBV5-1 and TRBJ2-1; D is unclear. The V and J ends lost 0 bases and 1 base respectively, with 8 bases between them. This CDR3 contains 15 residues. Germline V gene data show CDR1 as SGHRS and CDR2 as YFSETQ. The CDR3 reads CASSLDGYSYNEQFF. In DNA, the CDR3 is TGCGCCAGCAGCTTGGACGGTTATTCCTACAATGAGCAGTTCTTC.

The V and J genes are TRBV7-3 and TRBJ2-1; no firm D call. The CDR3 covers 16 residues. Trimming removed 4 bases at V and 9 bases at J, with 22 bases between. Germline V lookup: CDR1 SGHTA, CDR2 FQGTGA. CDR3 protein: CASSSGVGLFGREQFF. The CDR3 region has the DNA TGTGCCAGCAGCTCCGGTGTGGGCCTGTTCGGGCGTGAGCAGTTCTTC.

With regard to this clone: Distinct nucleotide sequences in the sample also encode this CDR3. V usage is TRBV9 and J usage is TRBJ2-3; 7 nucleotides match TRBD1. The germline CDR1 and CDR2 sequences are SGDLS and YYNGEE. This CDR3 is built from 13 residues. V dropped 2 bases and J dropped 3; count of bases not matched to a gene: 0. The CDR3 DNA reads TGTGCCAGCAGCGTGGACAGGACAGATACGCAGTATTTT. Amino acid sequence: CASSVDRTDTQYF.

V is TRBV6-6 and J is TRBJ2-7; D not resolved. The CDR3 has 14 amino acids. V was pared by 6 bases and J by 0 bases, with 12 bases between. Per the germline V gene, CDR1 is MNHNY and CDR2 is SVGAGI (reference sequence). CDR3 residues: CASRPGKGSYEQYF. The CDR3 DNA sequence: TGTGCCAGCAGGCCAGGAAAGGGCTCCTACGAGCAGTACTTC.

The V gene is TRBV19, the J gene TRBJ1-5, with D possibly being TRBD1 (6 bases). The CDR3 spans 17 residues. Germline assignment: CDR1 LNHDA and CDR2 SQIVND (reference sequence). Trimming removed 6 bases at V and 7 bases at J, with 25 bases between. The CDR3 coding sequence is TGTGCCAGTAGCATTTCCCTCAATACAGGGATCTACCAGCCCCAGCATTTT. Its protein is CASSISLNTGIYQPQHF.

V usage is TRBV10-1 and J usage is TRBJ1-2; 8 bases line up with TRBD1. CDR1 is WNHNN and CDR2 is SYGVQD in the germline V gene (reference sequence). V gave up 8 bases and J gave up 7 bases; unmatched junction bases: 9. The CDR3 contains 13 residues. The CDR3 DNA sequence: TGCGCCAGCGTTGTACAGGGGGAGCGTGGCTACACCTTC. Translated: CASVVQGERGYTF.

V and J are TRBV27 and TRBJ2-7, with D perhaps matching TRBD2 (6 bases). Looked up from germline, CDR1 is MNHEY and CDR2 is SMNVEV (reference sequence). Trimming left V 5 bases short and J 2 bases short, with 16 bases between. The CDR3 spans 15 residues. CDR3 loop: CASSLGGTLPYEQYF. The CDR3 region has the DNA TGTGCCAGCAGTCTTGGAGGGACTTTACCCTACGAGCAGTACTTC.

This chain joins TRBV23-1 and TRBJ2-7; 8 nucleotides line up with TRBD1. TRBV23-1 is assigned to the ORF class and has an uncertain function. The V gene end was trimmed by 3 bases and the J gene end by 0 bases; junction bases not matched to a gene: 16. This CDR3 comprises 19 residues. The CDR3, as DNA: TGCGCCAGCAGTCAGAAGGACAGGGCACGGGAGTCGAGCTCCTACGAGCAGTACTTC. It is translated as CASSQKDRARESSSYEQYF.

The chain employs TRBV6-5 and TRBJ1-4, with 7 positions matching TRBD1. J was trimmed by 0 bases and V by 6 bases; bases with no gene match: 4. The CDR3 is 15 residues long. CDR1 and CDR2 from the germline V gene are MNHEY and SVGAGI. The CDR3 sequence: CASSAQGATNEKLFF. The CDR3 nucleotides read TGTGCCAGCAGCGCCCAGGGGGCAACTAATGAAAAACTGTTTTTT.

In its sample, this clone was seen once. The chain employs TRBV28 and TRBJ2-7, with a possible D match to TRBD2 (8 bases). Trimming stripped 3 bases from V and 4 bases from J, with 22 bases between. The CDR3 spans 17 residues. CDR1 MDHEN and CDR2 SYDVKM come from the germline V gene. This CDR3 reads CASSFPGGGVSRYEQYF. The DNA for the CDR3 is TGTGCCAGCAGTTTCCCGGGAGGGGGCGTTTCGAGGTACGAGCAGTACTTC.

The DNA for the CDR3 is TGTGCCAGCACCGGGACAGGGCCTAATGAAAAACTGTTTTTT. It yields the protein CASTGTGPNEKLFF. This sequence joins TRBV27 and TRBJ1-4, with 9 positions matching TRBD1. Germline CDR1 and CDR2: MNHEY and SMNVEV (reference sequence). This CDR3 region has 14 residues. J was trimmed by 3 bases and V by 7 bases; bases with no gene match: 3.

This chain connects TRBV10-1 to TRBJ2-5; perhaps TRBD1 as D (6 bases). V was pared by 8 bases and J by 5 bases, with 18 bases between. The CDR3 has 14 amino acids. Germline values: CDR1 WNHNN, CDR2 SYGVQD (reference sequence). In DNA form, the CDR3 reads TGCGCCAGCTCTTCTGGTACAGGGCGGGAGACCCAGTACTTC. Translating gives CASSSGTGRETQYF.

Turning to this clone: Within the sample, other DNA sequences also encode this same CDR3. This chain uses TRBV6-5 with TRBJ2-2; no definite D call. Per germline, CDR1 MNHEY and CDR2 SVGAGI. V lost 5 bases, J lost 0 bases, and 4 bases lay in between. This CDR3 spans 13 amino acids. The CDR3 bases are TGTGCCAGCAGTGGTCCGAACACCGGGGAGCTGTTTTTT. Translated: CASSGPNTGELFF.

The chain joins TRBV2 to TRBJ2-1, with 10 bases identical to TRBD1. Trimming removed 4 bases from V and 8 bases from J; junction bases left unmatched: 5. This CDR3 comprises 14 residues. Germline V gene lookup returns CDR1 SNHLY and CDR2 FYNNEI. In DNA form, the CDR3 reads TGTGCCAGCAGTGGACAGGGGGCGCCGGATGAGCAGTTCTTC. This gives the protein CASSGQGAPDEQFF. The full variable domain, in which reference TRBV2 and TRBJ2-1 provide the parts outside the CDR3, is EPEVTQTPSHQVTQMGQEVILRCVPISNHLYFYWYRQILGQKVEFLVSFYNNEISEKSEIFDDQFSVERPDGSNFTLKIRSTKLEDSAMYFCASSGQGAPDEQFFGPGTRLTVL.

This chain joins TRBV2 and TRBJ2-7; D is undetermined. The CDR3 contains 13 residues. Trimming took off 6 bases at V and 6 bases at J, with 15 bases between the two ends. Germline values: CDR1 SNHLY, CDR2 FYNNEI. This CDR3 reads CASSASIELEQYF. For the CDR3, the DNA is TGTGCCAGCAGCGCCTCAATTGAACTCGAGCAGTACTTC. Full variable domain (outside the CDR3, taken from reference TRBV2 and TRBJ2-7): EPEVTQTPSHQVTQMGQEVILRCVPISNHLYFYWYRQILGQKVEFLVSFYNNEISEKSEIFDDQFSVERPDGSNFTLKIRSTKLEDSAMYFCASSASIELEQYFGPGTRLTVT.